This T cell receptor beta chain is drawn from a study of cytotoxic CD8 clonotypes in ibrutinib-treated CLL. The overall study: Response specimens were obtained following a median treatment duration of roughly 12 months, with a range of 6 to 36. General observations from the study: Contraction or stability on treatment was seen for public clonotypes, which were uncommon. A rise in clonality was seen at ibrutinib response, and a fall back toward baseline was seen at progression.

To note about this clone: Its antigen is not known.

The data were produced by immunoSEQ multiplex PCR, yet TCRdb's version contains in-frame clones alone and is incomplete. The sample holds roughly 180,000 clones, about two thirds seen once. Frozen-stored PBMCs produced roughly 2 micrograms of genomic DNA for TCR beta libraries. V lost 4 bases, J lost 0 bases, and 9 bases stayed unmatched. This CDR3 contains 17 residues. Germline CDR1 and CDR2: LNHDA and SQIVND (reference sequence). Material: PBMCs, obtained after 24 months of ibrutinib treatment. The source is a human donor with chronic lymphocytic leukemia. The J gene is TRBJ2-7, the V gene TRBV19; 10 positions match TRBD1. This CDR3 reads CASSNIGQGVFSYEQYF. The CDR3 DNA reads as TGTGCCAGTAGTAATATTGGACAGGGGGTCTTCTCCTACGAGCAGTACTTC.